A single sample is the source of the 9 T cell receptor beta chains below, sequenced in a study of blood T cells in healthy people across ages. Combining a sample-barcoded 5' primer with a J-beta primer mix, a second PCR ran for roughly 7 to 11 cycles. TCRdb ran MiXCR on the 5' RACE reads and lists one entry per CDR3 protein. The sample has about 1.6 million distinct CDR3 sequences; about 35% are singletons. The sample was blood. All receptors come from a woman younger than 45 in good health.

This clonotype was recorded a few times. DNA of the CDR3: TGTGCCAGCAGCTTTGCTTTGACAGTTAACTATGGCTACACCTTC. This gives the protein CASSFALTVNYGYTF. The chain couples TRBV5-5 to TRBJ1-2, with D possibly TRBD1 on 5 matching bases. The CDR3 spans 15 residues. V lost 2 bases and J 1 base, leaving 12 bases between the germline ends. The germline V gene encodes CDR1 SGHKS and CDR2 YYEKEE (reference sequence).

V usage is TRBV6-2 or TRBV6-3 and J usage is TRBJ1-4, with unresolved D. Germline CDR1 and CDR2: MNHEY and SVGEGT. The CDR3 runs to 15 residues. Trimming took 5 bases from V and 7 from J, leaving 17 bases between them. CDR3 sequence reads: CASSPLGGRSEKLFF. As DNA, the CDR3 is TGTGCCAGCAGTCCGCTTGGCGGGAGAAGTGAAAAACTGTTTTTT.

The V call is TRBV11-2, the J call TRBJ2-1; 11 positions agree with TRBD2. Looked up from germline, CDR1 is SGHAT and CDR2 is FQNNGV. CDR3 size: 19 residues. Trimming removed 5 bases from V and 6 bases from J; junction bases left unmatched: 18. Here the CDR3 DNA reads TGTGCCAGCAGCCCCAAGAGGGCTAGCGGGGGGCGAGAAGTCAATGAGCAGTTCTTC. Its translation: CASSPKRASGGREVNEQFF.

This rearrangement joins TRBV5-1 to TRBJ2-5, with no clear D. The ends were cut back, 6 bases at V and 5 bases at J, with 8 bases in the middle. Germline V gene data show CDR1 as SGHRS and CDR2 as YFSETQ. This CDR3 spans 11 amino acids. DNA for the CDR3: TGCGCCAGCATAGCTGGGGAGACCCAGTACTTC. Protein sequence: CASIAGETQYF. Filled out from reference TRBV5-1 and TRBJ2-5, the complete variable domain reads KAGVTQTPRYLIKTRGQQVTLSCSPISGHRSVSWYQQTPGQGLQFLFEYFSETQRNKGNFPGRFSGRQFSNSRSEMNVSTLELGDSALYLCASIAGETQYFGPGTRLLVL.

Comments on this clonotype: A much larger clone lies a single base off, so this may be a read error. The J gene is TRBJ2-1, the V gene TRBV5-1; D is unresolved. V lost 4 bases and J lost 0, with 14 bases in between. This CDR3 region has 16 residues. Germline V CDR1 and CDR2: SGHRS, YFSETQ. This CDR3 reads CASSPQTSNSYNEQFF. CDR3 DNA sequence: TGCGCCAGCAGCCCGCAGACTTCAAACTCCTACAATGAGCAGTTCTTC.

This clonotype showed up many times. This sequence joins TRBV11-3 and TRBJ2-7, with D possibly being TRBD2 (6 bases). V was shortened by 6 bases and J by 5 bases, with 17 bases between the two germline ends. This CDR3 contains 14 residues. From germline, CDR1 is SGHNT and CDR2 YENEEA. DNA for the CDR3: TGTGCCAGCAGTTCCCGGACGGGCGGGGACGAGCAGTACTTC. Amino acids: CASSSRTGGDEQYF.

This clonotype was observed once. The chain employs TRBV20-1 and TRBJ1-5; no reliable D call. Looked up from germline, CDR1 is DFQATT and CDR2 is SNEGSKA (reference sequence). The V end was cut by 6 bases, the J end by 3 bases, with 15 bases between. The CDR3 length is 14 residues. The CDR3 nucleotides are TGCAGTGCCCCGCCGGGCGGCCTCAATCAGCCCCAGCATTTT. Amino acids: CSAPPGGLNQPQHF.

A few counts support this clonotype. This rearrangement joins TRBV20-1 to TRBJ1-6; 7 bases fit TRBD1. The J segment lost 9 bases and the V segment lost 0 bases, leaving 8 bases of the junction unmatched. The CDR3 consists of 15 residues. Germline-derived CDR1 and CDR2 are DFQATT and SNEGSKA (reference sequence). As DNA, the CDR3 is TGCAGTGCTAGAGATTACGCAGGGGGTAGTTCACCCCTCCACTTT. Its translation is CSARDYAGGSSPLHF.

The CDR3, as DNA: TGTGCCATCAGCGCCGGGACACCCATCGGGGAGCTGTTTTTT. Translated: CAISAGTPIGELFF. The chain employs TRBV10-3 and TRBJ2-2; tentatively, D is TRBD1 (6 bases). The CDR3 is 14 amino acids. Trimming removed 6 bases from V and 7 bases from J, with 15 bases in between. Germline V gene sequence: CDR1 ENHRY, CDR2 SYGVKD.